This passage covers 25 T cell receptor beta chains from one sample sequenced in a study of T cell responses to AZD1222 COVID-19 vaccine. Sequenced by immunoSEQ multiplex PCR; TCRdb stores in-frame clones only, minus some. This sample carries around 150,000 clones, around 92% of them seen once, and the ten largest clones take around 3.3%. This material consisted of peripheral blood, taken 28 days after the second AZD1222 dose. The receptors here all came from an adult who received the AZD1222 COVID-19 vaccine.

This clone appeared a single time. The chain employs TRBV7-8 and TRBJ2-7; D uncertain. Germline CDR1 SGHVS, CDR2 FQNEAQ. V lost 2 bases and J 3 bases, leaving 8 bases between the germline ends. This CDR3 is built from 13 residues. The chain's CDR3 is CASSLSPSYEQYF. The CDR3 DNA follows: TGTGCCAGCAGCTTAAGCCCAAGCTACGAGCAGTACTTC.

The chain employs TRBV6-5 and TRBJ2-1, with 7 bases fitting TRBD1. From germline, CDR1 is MNHEY and CDR2 SVGAGI. The CDR3 sequence is 15 residues long. Trimming at V came to 5 bases and at J to 6 bases, leaving 10 bases not matched to a gene. The CDR3 coding sequence is TGTGCCAGCAGTCTCCGCGGACAGGTCTCCAATGAGCAGTTCTTC. Translated: CASSLRGQVSNEQFF.

This chain uses TRBV4-3 with TRBJ1-1; D is ambiguous. Germline values: CDR1 LGHNA, CDR2 YSLEER. The CDR3 spans 13 residues. V was clipped by 0 bases and J by 5 bases, with 7 bases between them. The CDR3 sequence is CASSQDLLTEAFF. The CDR3 nucleotides are TGCGCCAGCAGCCAAGATCTGTTGACTGAAGCTTTCTTT.

The V call is TRBV6-5, the J call TRBJ2-7, with 8 bases identical to TRBD1. The CDR3 totals 13 residues. Trimming cost V 8 bases and J 5 bases; bases outside gene matches: 8. Germline loops: CDR1 MNHEY, CDR2 SVGAGI. The CDR3 DNA reads as TGTGCCAGCGCAGGGGGCGCTCAGGACGAGCAGTACTTC. It is translated as CASAGGAQDEQYF.

The chain's CDR3 is CASSRFGTGNTIYF. Here the CDR3 DNA reads TGTGCCAGCAGCCGCTTCGGAACTGGAAACACCATATATTTT. The chain links TRBV28 to TRBJ1-3; no clear D. The germline CDR1 and CDR2 sequences are MDHEN and SYDVKM. The CDR3 is 14 residues long. Trimming stripped 6 bases from V and 2 bases from J, with 11 bases between.

V gene TRBV2 combines with J gene TRBJ2-1; 9 nucleotides line up with TRBD2. Unmatched junction bases numbered 12, after V lost 5 bases and J lost 10 bases. This CDR3 contains 15 residues. The germline CDR1 and CDR2 sequences are SNHLY and FYNNEI. The CDR3 nucleotides are TGTGCCAGCAGTCCGACTAGCGGCCCCCTCGGGGAGCAGTTCTTC. Encoded protein: CASSPTSGPLGEQFF.

The CDR3: CASSVEADRYTDTQYF. The CDR3 DNA sequence: TGTGCCAGCAGCGTAGAAGCGGACCGTTACACAGATACGCAGTATTTT. The chain couples TRBV9 to TRBJ2-3, with D possibly TRBD2 on 5 matching bases. Trimming stripped 0 bases from V and 2 bases from J, with 13 bases between. CDR1 SGDLS and CDR2 YYNGEE come from the germline V gene. There are 16 residues in the CDR3.

V is TRBV5-6 and J is TRBJ1-2, with D possibly TRBD1 on 6 matching bases. The CDR3 spans 14 residues. The germline CDR1 and CDR2 sequences are SGHDT and YYEEEE. V lost 7 bases, J lost 6 bases, and 19 bases lay in between. In DNA form, the CDR3 reads TGTGCCAGCCGGACCTGGTGGGGGGCAGATGGCTACACCTTC. Translating it yields CASRTWWGADGYTF.

This chain connects TRBV6-2 or TRBV6-3 to TRBJ2-5, with a tentative D call TRBD1 (6 bases). V lost 5 bases, J lost 4 bases, and 17 bases lay in between. Germline CDR1 reads MNHEY; CDR2 reads SVGEGT. There are 15 residues in the CDR3. CDR3 nucleotide sequence: TGTGCCAGCAGTCAACTCACAGGGTTCGGAGAGACCCAGTACTTC. Amino acid sequence: CASSQLTGFGETQYF.

V gene TRBV7-9 combines with J gene TRBJ1-1; no clear D gene. The CDR3 length is 12 residues. Trimming took 1 base from V and 5 from J, leaving 5 bases between them. CDR1 and CDR2 from the germline V gene are SEHNR and FQNEAQ (reference sequence). CDR3 region: CASSLGWTEAFF. The DNA of the CDR3 is TGTGCCAGCAGCTTAGGATGGACTGAAGCTTTCTTT. Together with reference TRBV7-9 and TRBJ1-1, the CDR3 gives the full variable domain: DTGVSQNPRHKITKRGQNVTFRCDPISEHNRLYWYRQTLGQGPEFLTYFQNEAQLEKSRLLSDRFSAERPKGSFSTLEIQRTEQGDSAMYLCASSLGWTEAFFGQGTRLTVV.

The gene calls are TRBV13 and TRBJ2-7; tentative D call: TRBD2 (7 bases). Germline V gene lookup returns CDR1 PRHDT and CDR2 FYEKMQ (reference sequence). This CDR3 is built from 16 residues. The V end lost 1 base, the J end lost 5 bases, and 18 bases lay between the germline ends. The CDR3 here is CASSLVGGAGAHEQYF. The CDR3 DNA follows: TGTGCCAGCAGCTTAGTAGGGGGGGCAGGCGCCCACGAGCAGTACTTC.

The chain couples TRBV28 to TRBJ2-2; D gene unclear. The germline gives CDR1 MDHEN, CDR2 SYDVKM. Trimming left V 7 bases short and J 3 bases short, with 12 bases between. The CDR3 sequence is 14 residues long. The chain's CDR3 is CASKKELDTGELFF. CDR3 DNA: TGTGCCAGCAAAAAGGAGTTAGACACCGGGGAGCTGTTTTTT.

This chain links TRBV19 with TRBJ2-5; the D is unclear. The germline V gene has CDR1 LNHDA and CDR2 SQIVND (reference sequence). Trimming took 3 bases from V and 4 from J, leaving 9 bases between them. CDR3 size: 13 residues. The CDR3 here is CASSIGFGETQYF. The CDR3 nucleotides read TGTGCCAGTAGTATTGGTTTTGGAGAGACCCAGTACTTC.

This chain connects TRBV29-1 to TRBJ1-2, with no clear D. The CDR3 covers 13 residues. The V gene's germline CDR1 is SQVTM and CDR2 ANQGSEA. Trimming took off 2 bases at V and 2 bases at J, with 9 bases between the two ends. CDR3: CSVEPDKNYGYTF. The CDR3 DNA follows: TGCAGCGTTGAACCCGACAAGAACTATGGCTACACCTTC.

This clone was detected once. This chain uses TRBV9 with TRBJ1-5, with D possibly matching TRBD1 (6 bases). CDR1 is SGDLS and CDR2 is YYNGEE in the germline V gene. This CDR3 has 15 residues. Deletions cut 5 bases from V and 7 bases from J, with 19 bases between. CDR3 loop: CASSNDRRPLQPQHF. The CDR3 DNA reads TGTGCCAGCAGTAATGACAGGCGACCTCTGCAGCCCCAGCATTTT.

This sequence joins TRBV12-3 or TRBV12-4 and TRBJ2-7; a possible D gene is TRBD1 (6 bases). V was pared by 5 bases and J by 4 bases, with 12 bases between. This CDR3 comprises 13 residues. The CDR3 DNA follows: TGTGCCAGCAGTCCCCGACAGGAGTACGAGCAGTACTTC. It specifies CASSPRQEYEQYF.

V gene TRBV19 combines with J gene TRBJ1-1; maybe TRBD1 (5 bases). V lost 3 bases to trimming and J lost 1 base, with 18 bases between them. Germline V gives CDR1 LNHDA, CDR2 SQIVND (reference sequence). The CDR3 runs 17 residues. CDR3 residues: CASSIVPGTAQNTEAFF. In DNA, the CDR3 is TGTGCCAGTAGTATTGTTCCCGGGACGGCTCAGAACACTGAAGCTTTCTTT.

The chain joins TRBV5-4 to TRBJ2-1; 9 bases map to TRBD2. J lost 9 bases, V lost 5 bases, and 9 bases had no gene match. From germline, CDR1 is SGHNT and CDR2 YYREEE (reference sequence). The CDR3 length is 14 residues. DNA for the CDR3: TGTGCCAGCAGGCGGACTAGCGAACCAGGTGAGCAGTTCTTC. Protein sequence: CASRRTSEPGEQFF.

The CDR3 DNA reads TGTGCCTTATCTCCTCCTAGGGGGGGAGGGCCCTCATACGAGCAGTACTTC. This gives the protein CALSPPRGGGPSYEQYF. The J gene is TRBJ2-7, the V gene TRBV30, with D possibly being TRBD2 (7 bases). V was pared by 7 bases and J by 4 bases, with 29 bases between. From germline, CDR1 is GTSNPN and CDR2 SVGIG (reference sequence). The CDR3 consists of 17 residues.

The chain couples TRBV6-2 or TRBV6-3 to TRBJ2-2; D remains unclear. V lost 2 bases to trimming and J lost 7 bases, with 17 bases between them. Germline CDR1 and CDR2: MNHEY and SVGEGT. There are 16 residues in the CDR3. The CDR3 loop reads CASSYLPLGYGGELFF. CDR3 bases: TGTGCCAGCAGTTACCTACCGCTGGGCTACGGCGGGGAGCTGTTTTTT.

Points on this clone: The same CDR3 arises from other DNA sequences in this sample as well. The V and J genes are TRBV5-1 and TRBJ1-3, with D unresolved. Between the trimmed V and J ends, which lost 3 bases and 0 bases, there was a span of 7 bases. The V gene's germline CDR1 is SGHRS and CDR2 YFSETQ. The CDR3 is 14 residues long. CDR3 DNA sequence: TGCGCCAGCAGCTCCGGAGACTCTGGAAACACCATATATTTT. It encodes CASSSGDSGNTIYF.

This chain joins TRBV3-1 (or the pseudogene TRBV3-2) and TRBJ1-1; D is unresolved. The CDR3 runs 11 residues. In germline, CDR1 is LGHDT, CDR2 YNNKEL (reference sequence). V lost 4 bases, J lost 7 bases, and 7 bases lay in between. CDR3 sequence: CASSLGGEAFF. Written as DNA, the CDR3 is TGTGCCAGCAGCCTAGGAGGTGAAGCTTTCTTT.

The rearrangement links TRBV5-1 to TRBJ2-3; D is uncertain. CDR3 length: 13 amino acids. Trimming removed 1 base at V and 3 bases at J, with 6 bases between. Per germline, CDR1 SGHRS and CDR2 YFSETQ. CDR3 sequence: CASSLFVTDTQYF. Here the CDR3 DNA reads TGCGCCAGCAGCTTGTTCGTAACAGATACGCAGTATTTT.

V and J are TRBV9 and TRBJ2-7; 8 bases are a match to TRBD1. V trimming: 4 bases; J trimming: 2 bases; junction bases outside the gene matches: 11. Germline CDR1 SGDLS, CDR2 YYNGEE. There are 16 residues in the CDR3. DNA of the CDR3: TGTGCCAGCAGCCGTGGGGGGAGGACAGGGACCTACGAGCAGTACTTC. This encodes CASSRGGRTGTYEQYF. The full variable domain, rest sourced from reference TRBV9 and TRBJ2-7, is DSGVTQTPKHLITATGQRVTLRCSPRSGDLSVYWYQQSLDQGLQFLIQYYNGEERAKGNILERFSAQQFPDLHSELNLSSLELGDSALYFCASSRGGRTGTYEQYFGPGTRLTVT.

The gene calls are TRBV7-2 and TRBJ1-5; the D gene is possibly TRBD1 (6 bases). The germline gives CDR1 SGHTA, CDR2 FQGNSA. The CDR3 contains 14 residues. V lost 3 bases, J lost 4 bases, and 10 bases lay in between. CDR3 sequence (DNA): TGTGCCAGCAGCTTCGCACAGGGAAATCAGCCCCAGCATTTT. As protein: CASSFAQGNQPQHF. The complete variable domain, with remaining parts taken from reference TRBV7-2 and TRBJ1-5, reads GAGVSQSPSNKVTEKGKDVELRCDPISGHTALYWYRQSLGQGLEFLIYFQGNSAPDKSGLPSDRFSAERTGGSVSTLTIQRTQQEDSAVYLCASSFAQGNQPQHFGDGTRLSIL.